This T cell receptor (beta chain) was recorded in a study of CD8+ T cells in alopecia areata. Study in general: Treated patients swallowed 5 to 10 mg of oral tofacitinib twice daily. Study results and limitations: Scalp clonality and expanded CD8+ clones among the top 100 were significantly decreased by tofacitinib.

Specified treatment: oral pan-JAK inhibitor, 5-10 mg twice daily. Lesional scalp punch biopsies and peripheral blood came from alopecia areata patients. Details on this clone: Its antigen is unknown.

Once RNA had been extracted, it was reverse transcribed into cDNA to act as the sequencing template. TCRdb's copy holds only in-frame clones and misses some; the assay was immunoSEQ multiplex PCR. In the table there are about 200,000 clones, roughly three fifths of which are singletons. The CDR3 is 13 amino acids. Germline assignment: CDR1 GTSNPN and CDR2 SVGIG (reference sequence). After removal of 5 bases from V and 5 bases from J, the junction contained 8 bases not matched to a gene. The source material was CD4+ T cells sorted from blood, sampled at week 4, from a patient treated with tofacitinib. The TCR comes from a human donor with alopecia areata. V gene TRBV30 combines with J gene TRBJ2-7; 8 bases are a match to TRBD1. CDR3 DNA sequence: TGTGCCTGGCTTAGACAGGGGTTCAACGAGCAGTACTTC. Translated, it gives CAWLRQGFNEQYF.